This is a list of T cell receptor beta chains from one sample in a study of Ad26.COV2.S vaccination and SARS-CoV-2 variants. Profiling relied on immunoSEQ multiplex PCR, and the TCRdb table lists in-frame clones only, not all of them. The sample records 330,000 or so clones, roughly 90% being singletons. The source was peripheral blood, collected in a trial of Ad26.COV2.S vaccine versus placebo. The receptors stem from a person aged 18-65 years who received the Ad26.COV2.S COVID-19 vaccine or a placebo. Both conserved end residues are part of each CDR3. The D gene is left open where the match is weak.

d_gene,j_gene,v_gene,CDR3aa,CDR3nt
TRBD1,TRBJ1-1,TRBV6-5,CASSYSGTGNFEAFF,TGTGCCAGCAGTTACTCTGGGACAGGGAACTTCGAAGCTTTCTTT
NA,TRBJ1-6,TRBV27,CASSWDSPLHF,TGTGCCAGCAGTTGGGATTCACCCCTCCACTTT
TRBD2,TRBJ2-1,TRBV6-2/TRBV6-3,CASSTSGTYYNEQFF,TGTGCCAGCAGTACCAGCGGGACCTACTACAATGAGCAGTTCTTC
TRBD2,TRBJ2-3,TRBV2,CASGRGTSGTDTQYF,TGTGCCAGCGGCAGGGGGACTAGCGGTACAGATACGCAGTATTTT
NA,TRBJ1-5,TRBV19,CASKATRGFTFLDSNQPQHF,TGTGCCAGTAAAGCTACCCGGGGCTTCACCTTTTTAGATAGCAATCAGCCCCAGCATTTT
TRBD1,TRBJ1-2,TRBV24-1,CATSDADGTVTF,TGTGCCACCAGTGATGCCGATGGGACAGTCACCTTC
NA,TRBJ2-6,TRBV18,CASSLPGANVLTF,TGTGCCAGCTCACTTCCTGGGGCCAACGTCCTGACTTTC
TRBD1,TRBJ1-1,TRBV15,CATSIIRGLNEAFF,TGTGCCACCAGCATAATAAGGGGGCTTAATGAAGCTTTCTTT
NA,TRBJ1-1,TRBV6-6,CASSYQGREEAFF,TGTGCCAGCAGTTATCAGGGTCGGGAGGAAGCTTTCTTT
NA,TRBJ2-1,TRBV6-5,CASSFLGYEQFF,TGTGCCAGCAGTTTTCTAGGCTATGAGCAGTTCTTC
NA,TRBJ2-6,TRBV7-9,CASSLVQGGTGANVLTF,TGTGCCAGCAGCTTAGTGCAGGGGGGTACTGGGGCCAACGTCCTGACTTTC
TRBD2,TRBJ2-1,TRBV7-2,CASSLVGERGVSFNEQFF,TGTGCCAGCAGCTTAGTCGGTGAGCGGGGCGTCTCATTCAATGAGCAGTTCTTC
TRBD1,TRBJ1-2,TRBV5-1,CASSNRDRGYGYTF,TGCGCCAGCAGCAACCGGGACAGGGGTTATGGCTACACCTTC
NA,TRBJ2-1,TRBV19,CASTITGKGEQFF,TGTGCCAGTACCATCACGGGAAAGGGTGAGCAGTTCTTC